The subject of this entry is one T cell receptor beta chain. Its antigen remains undetermined. No base qualities exist here, and no much larger clone lies one base off it. These data belong to a study of radiotherapy plus CTLA-4 blockade in lung cancer (dated by TCRdb to the late 2010s). The study in broad terms: Objective responses were observed in 15% to 20% of enrolled patients, and disease control was achieved in 30% to 40%. What the authors observed across the whole study: After treatment with radiotherapy and ipilimumab, TCR clones that originated in tumors expanded in peripheral blood. Early dynamic changes in blood T cell clones, together with increased serum interferon-beta after radiation, were reported as the strongest predictors of response.

The CDR3 measures 14 amino acids from cysteine to phenylalanine. The only DNA kept is the CDR3, 42 bases in frame from the first base. The trim is 2 bases for V and 2 bases for J, with a gap of 8 bases between the germline ends. CDR1 and CDR2 were assigned from the germline V gene as MNHNS and SASEGT. In this study, focal radiation therapy paired with CTLA-4 blockade (ipilimumab) was tested in patients who had chemo-refractory metastatic non-small-cell lung cancer. The method was the immunoSEQ multiplex PCR assay. TCRdb limited this immuneACCESS table to in-frame rearrangements with V and J called. A share of clones is missing; checked studies link under half to unresolved V genes, and the rest is unexplained. Here the sample has 120,000 or so clones; around 89% occur a single time. The ten largest clones take up about 7% of the sample.

This TCR came from a human donor with non-small cell lung cancer that progressed on radiotherapy plus ipilimumab. The starting material was peripheral blood, obtained from a patient treated with radiotherapy plus ipilimumab. The chain is assembled from TRBV6-1 and TRBJ2-3; too little of a D gene remains to name it. The CDR3: CASSEYAYTDTQYF. The bases read TGTGCCAGCAGTGAATACGCTTACACAGATACGCAGTATTTT.